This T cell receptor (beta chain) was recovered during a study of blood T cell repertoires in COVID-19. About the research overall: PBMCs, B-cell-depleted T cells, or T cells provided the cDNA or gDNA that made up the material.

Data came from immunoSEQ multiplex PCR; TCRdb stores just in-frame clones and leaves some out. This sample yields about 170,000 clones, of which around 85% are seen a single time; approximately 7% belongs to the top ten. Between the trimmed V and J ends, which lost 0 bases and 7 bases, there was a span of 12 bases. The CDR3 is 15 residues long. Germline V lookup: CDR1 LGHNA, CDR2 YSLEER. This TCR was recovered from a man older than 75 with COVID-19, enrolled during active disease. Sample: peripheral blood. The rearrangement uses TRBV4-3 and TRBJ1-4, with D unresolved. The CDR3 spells CASSQEPWRREKLFF. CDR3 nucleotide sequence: TGCGCCAGCAGCCAAGAACCGTGGCGGCGTGAAAAACTGTTTTTT.